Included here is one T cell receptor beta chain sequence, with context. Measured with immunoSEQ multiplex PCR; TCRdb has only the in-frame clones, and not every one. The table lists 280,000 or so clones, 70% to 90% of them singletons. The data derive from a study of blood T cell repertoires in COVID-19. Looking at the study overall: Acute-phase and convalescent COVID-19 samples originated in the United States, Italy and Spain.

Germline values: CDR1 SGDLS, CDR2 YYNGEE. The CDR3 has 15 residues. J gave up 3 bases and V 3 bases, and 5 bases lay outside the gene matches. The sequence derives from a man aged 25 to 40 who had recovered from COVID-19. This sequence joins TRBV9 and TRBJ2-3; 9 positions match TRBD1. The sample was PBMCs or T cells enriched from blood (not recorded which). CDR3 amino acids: CASSEPGQGTDTQYF. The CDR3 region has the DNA TGTGCCAGCAGCGAGCCGGGACAGGGTACAGATACGCAGTATTTT.